This TCR beta chain was found in a study of blood T cell repertoires in COVID-19. Trimming shortened V by 5 bases and J by 7 bases, and 11 bases separated the two germline ends. The V gene's germline CDR1 is MNHEY and CDR2 SMNVEV (reference sequence). There are 13 residues in the CDR3. Study processing details: Using reference gene primer amplification, nucleated cell counts were estimated. Libraries were prepared by immunoSEQ multiplex PCR; TCRdb keeps only in-frame clonotypes and omits some of them. D and trimming were read from the DNA, whereas the V and J calls and clone size are those reported in that table. The sample records around 69,000 clones, 89% being singletons.

The sequenced sample was peripheral blood. The chain is built from TRBV27 and TRBJ2-2; D is ambiguous. The clonotype originates from a woman aged 45-65 years with active COVID-19. CDR3 protein: CASSPPQVGELFF. The DNA of the CDR3 is TGTGCCAGCAGTCCACCTCAGGTCGGGGAGCTGTTTTTT.